This T cell receptor (beta chain) was sequenced for a study of T-cell reconstitution after alpha-beta-depleted transplantation in children (dated by TCRdb to the mid-2010s). With respect to the entire study: Using TCR repertoire profiling, the study quantitatively followed how T-cell immune reconstitution unfolded in children after TCRalphabeta/CD19-depleted allogeneic hematopoietic cell transplantation.

Including cysteine and phenylalanine, the CDR3 has 13 amino acids. Just the 39-base CDR3 DNA is kept, in frame starting at base 1. CDR1 and CDR2 (MNHEY, SVGAGI) derive from the germline V gene. V is pared back by 0 bases and J by 1 base, with 3 bases lying between the germline termini. The sample's treatment or condition label is to be understood as: allogeneic hematopoietic cell transplantation with graft depleted of TCRalphabeta T cells and CD19 B cells. Transplant recipients were children who received TCRalphabeta/CD19-depleted allogeneic hematopoietic cell grafts. The library was produced with PCR. TCRdb shows the sequencer as Illumina HiSeq 2500. Molecular barcoding was employed in the preparation of TCR libraries, with unique molecular identifiers being used to normalize TCRbeta repertoire quantification. TCRdb redid the processing of the public reads, applying fastp at Q25 and MiXCR, and retained in-frame beta chains. Every distinct CDR3 protein forms one entry, paired with its most common genes and DNA. In this sample the table shows hundreds of thousands of distinct CDR3 sequences, over 10% of which occur a single time. The ten largest clones take up 2.2% of the sample.

In regard to this clonotype: What this receptor recognizes is not known. No qualities accompany the bases; no much larger clone lies one base away.

What the authors observed across the whole study: In some patients, the high TCRbeta diversity seen at day 60 was put down to recipient T cells and intrathymic progenitors that had survived conditioning. The apparently early recovery of alphabetaT-cell counts about two months after transplant reportedly depended on only several hundred rapidly expanded clones that came from non-depleted graft cells. The frequencies of hyperexpanded clones fell over the following months, and after one year, T-cell counts and TCRbeta diversity were mostly attributed to newly produced T cells.

The sequenced sample was PBMCs, mostly from graft donor cells, obtained 360 days after TCRalphabeta/CD19-depleted stem cell transplant. The chain links TRBV6-5 with TRBJ1-1, with no D gene named confidently. The TCR was taken from a male patient under 18 who had a stem cell transplant for acute myeloid leukemia, so the T cells may come from the graft donor. The CDR3 protein sequence reads: CASSYSQNTEAFF. The sequence in DNA is TGTGCCAGCAGTTACTCCCAGAACACTGAAGCTTTCTTT.